These 7 T cell receptor beta chains were all obtained from the same sample, sequenced in a study of blood T cells in healthy people across ages. For the second PCR, which ran for roughly 7 to 11 cycles, a sample-barcoded 5' primer and a J-beta primer mix were used. One entry per CDR3 protein, called by TCRdb with MiXCR from the 5' RACE reads. The table has about 770,000 distinct CDR3 sequences, roughly 44% seen once. Sequenced: blood. The receptor set was obtained from a man in his sixties in good health.

V gene TRBV6-2 or TRBV6-3 combines with J gene TRBJ1-1; 8 nucleotides align to TRBD1. This CDR3 has 17 amino acids. From germline, CDR1 is MNHEY and CDR2 SVGEGT. J lost 5 bases, V lost 2 bases, and 13 bases had no gene match. The CDR3, as DNA: TGTGCCAGCAGTTACCGGACAGGGAGACGTCCAAGTACTGAAGCTTTCTTT. It encodes CASSYRTGRRPSTEAFF.

This chain uses TRBV12-3 or TRBV12-4 with TRBJ1-4; unclear D gene. The CDR3 runs to 15 residues. V was trimmed by 4 bases and J by 5 bases, leaving 14 bases between them. CDR3 sequence reads: CASSSRRELNEKLFF. In DNA, the CDR3 is TGTGCCAGCAGTTCCCGTCGGGAGCTGAATGAAAAACTGTTTTTT.

This chain connects TRBV20-1 to TRBJ2-7, with TRBD2 identical over 7 bases. The V gene's germline CDR1 is DFQATT and CDR2 SNEGSKA (reference sequence). The J segment lost 7 bases and the V segment lost 6 bases, leaving 15 bases of the junction unmatched. The CDR3 contains 14 residues. The CDR3 bases are TGCAGTGCCGACAAGCGGGGCTCCTACAATGAGCAGTACTTC. Protein product: CSADKRGSYNEQYF.

This chain connects TRBV5-1 to TRBJ2-1; 10 bases map to TRBD2. In germline, CDR1 is SGHRS, CDR2 YFSETQ. The CDR3 covers 15 residues. J lost 7 bases, V lost 4 bases, and 8 bases had no gene match. Here the CDR3 reads CASSPSGGNINEQFF. The CDR3 DNA is TGCGCCAGCAGCCCTAGCGGGGGCAACATAAATGAGCAGTTCTTC. The whole variable domain, remainder taken from reference TRBV5-1 and TRBJ2-1, is KAGVTQTPRYLIKTRGQQVTLSCSPISGHRSVSWYQQTPGQGLQFLFEYFSETQRNKGNFPGRFSGRQFSNSRSEMNVSTLELGDSALYLCASSPSGGNINEQFFGPGTRLTVL.

The V and J genes are TRBV7-2 and TRBJ1-5; D perhaps matches TRBD1 (6 bases). V dropped 0 bases and J dropped 2 bases, with 14 bases sitting between them. In germline, CDR1 is SGHTA, CDR2 FQGNSA. The CDR3 spans 17 residues. The CDR3 nucleotides read TGTGCCAGCAGCTTAGCGGTTGGGGCAGGGGGCAATCAGCCCCAGCATTTT. It translates to CASSLAVGAGGNQPQHF.

The CDR3 sequence: CASSVGGGLTNEKLFF. Here the CDR3 DNA reads TGTGCCAGCAGCGTAGGAGGGGGCTTGACTAATGAAAAACTGTTTTTT. The chain recombines TRBV9 with TRBJ1-4; 7 bases fit TRBD1. The germline CDR1 and CDR2 sequences are SGDLS and YYNGEE. V was clipped by 0 bases and J by 2 bases; unmatched bases: 4. This CDR3 comprises 16 residues.

The gene calls are TRBV6-2 or TRBV6-3 and TRBJ1-1; TRBD1 might be the D (6 bases). The V gene's germline CDR1 is MNHEY and CDR2 SVGEGT. This CDR3 comprises 14 residues. V was cut by 2 bases and J by 8 bases, with 15 bases left in between. The CDR3 loop is CASSYGGTGTEAFF. The DNA of the CDR3 is TGTGCCAGCAGTTACGGGGGGACGGGGACAGAAGCTTTCTTT.